This entry concerns a single T cell receptor (beta chain). Method: immunoSEQ multiplex PCR; TCRdb's copy keeps in-frame clones and lacks some. Of about 120,000 clones listed, about 86% are singletons. Germline V gene lookup returns CDR1 SGHRS and CDR2 YFSETQ. The CDR3 contains 14 residues. Trimming stripped 0 bases from V and 2 bases from J, with 6 bases between. The sample belongs to a study of control samples from healthy donors and cancer patients. The chain has TRBV5-1 and TRBJ1-5; D ambiguous. The sequenced sample was blood. This receptor was obtained from a man aged 25-40 years in good health. This CDR3 reads CASSLETGNQPQHF. The CDR3 DNA reads TGCGCCAGCAGCTTGGAAACGGGCAATCAGCCCCAGCATTTT.